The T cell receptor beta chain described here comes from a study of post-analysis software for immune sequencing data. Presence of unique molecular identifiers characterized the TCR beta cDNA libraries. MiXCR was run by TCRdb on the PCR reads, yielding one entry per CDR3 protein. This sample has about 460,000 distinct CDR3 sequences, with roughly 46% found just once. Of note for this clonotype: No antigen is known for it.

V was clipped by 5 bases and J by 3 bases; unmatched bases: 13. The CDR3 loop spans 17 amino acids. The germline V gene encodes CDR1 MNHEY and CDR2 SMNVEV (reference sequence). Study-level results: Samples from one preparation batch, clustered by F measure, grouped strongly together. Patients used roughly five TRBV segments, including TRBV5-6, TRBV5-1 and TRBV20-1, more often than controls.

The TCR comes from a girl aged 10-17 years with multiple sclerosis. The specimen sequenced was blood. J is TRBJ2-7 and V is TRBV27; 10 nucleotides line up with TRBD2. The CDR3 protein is CASSPHELAGTNYEQYF. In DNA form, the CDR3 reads TGTGCCAGCAGTCCCCACGAACTAGCGGGGACGAACTACGAGCAGTACTTC.